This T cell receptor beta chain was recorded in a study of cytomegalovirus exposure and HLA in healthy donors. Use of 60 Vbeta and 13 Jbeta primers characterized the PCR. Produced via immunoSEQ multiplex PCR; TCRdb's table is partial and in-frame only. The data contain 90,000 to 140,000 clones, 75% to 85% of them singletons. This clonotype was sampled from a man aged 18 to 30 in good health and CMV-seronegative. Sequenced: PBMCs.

In DNA, the CDR3 is TGCGCCAGCAGCCAGTTTCTAGCGGGAGTCCACGAGCAGTACTTC. Amino acid sequence: CASSQFLAGVHEQYF. This sequence joins TRBV4-1 and TRBJ2-7, with 10 bases matching TRBD2. CDR3 length equals 15 residues. CDR1 is MGHRA and CDR2 is YSYEKL in the germline V gene. V shed 3 bases, J shed 5 bases, and the junction held 7 bases outside the gene matches.